Each of the 18 T cell receptor beta chains below was sequenced from the same sample in a study of blood T cell repertoires in COVID-19. Profiled with immunoSEQ multiplex PCR; TCRdb holds only in-frame clones, not every one. The sample yields around 60,000 clones, over 75% seen once. Material: peripheral blood. The receptors were gathered from a man over 45 with active COVID-19.

This clone was observed once. The CDR3 loop is CASSRGRGNIQYF. CDR3 nucleotide sequence: TGTGCCAGCAGCCGGGGGAGGGGGAACATTCAGTACTTC. The chain uses TRBV6-5 and TRBJ2-4, with TRBD2 as a possible D gene (7 bases). Germline V gene data show CDR1 as MNHEY and CDR2 as SVGAGI. V lost 6 bases and J lost 7, with 13 bases in between. This CDR3 comprises 13 residues.

The chain recombines TRBV2 with TRBJ1-2, with D perhaps matching TRBD1 (6 bases). Germline V gives CDR1 SNHLY, CDR2 FYNNEI. V gave up 6 bases and J gave up 1 base, with 12 bases separating them. This CDR3 is 14 amino acids long. CDR3 in DNA: TGTGCCAGCAGAGGACAGCGGTTTAACTATGGCTACACCTTC. Amino acid sequence: CASRGQRFNYGYTF.

The genes are TRBV5-1 and TRBJ2-1; 10 bases fit TRBD1. V shed 3 bases and J 8 bases; nucleotides not matched to a gene: 5. CDR1 and CDR2 from the germline V gene are SGHRS and YFSETQ. The CDR3 has 14 residues. This chain's CDR3 is CASSSGTGAYEQFF. The DNA for the CDR3 is TGCGCCAGCAGCTCCGGGACAGGGGCTTATGAGCAGTTCTTC.

Comment on this clone: Different DNA sequences within this sample yield the same CDR3. CDR3 DNA: TGTGCCAGCAGCCGGGGGGGGAATGAGCAGTTCTTC. It codes for CASSRGGNEQFF. The chain carries TRBV3-1 (or the pseudogene TRBV3-2) and TRBJ2-1; 7 nucleotides line up with TRBD2. This CDR3 region has 12 residues. V lost 4 bases and J lost 7; bases outside the gene matches: 1. From germline, CDR1 is LGHDT and CDR2 YNNKEL (reference sequence).

V is TRBV7-9 and J is TRBJ1-4, with TRBD1 as a possible D gene (6 bases). Germline-derived CDR1 and CDR2 are SEHNR and FQNEAQ (reference sequence). The CDR3 has 15 residues. V was trimmed by 7 bases and J by 8 bases, leaving 20 bases between them. The CDR3 DNA follows: TGTGCCAGCACCCCTGGGGGCTCTGGCGTCGAAAAACTGTTTTTT. Protein: CASTPGGSGVEKLFF. Complete variable domain (other parts from reference TRBV7-9 and TRBJ1-4): DTGVSQNPRHKITKRGQNVTFRCDPISEHNRLYWYRQTLGQGPEFLTYFQNEAQLEKSRLLSDRFSAERPKGSFSTLEIQRTEQGDSAMYLCASTPGGSGVEKLFFGSGTQLSVL.

This chain joins TRBV6-6 and TRBJ1-1; D is perhaps TRBD1 (6 bases). This CDR3 spans 15 amino acids. Between the trimmed V and J ends, which lost 7 bases and 1 base, there was a span of 16 bases. Looked up from germline, CDR1 is MNHNY and CDR2 is SVGAGI (reference sequence). For the CDR3, the DNA is TGTGCCAGCACTACCTGGGACATCCGGAACACTGAAGCTTTCTTT. Amino acids: CASTTWDIRNTEAFF.

The chain recombines TRBV19 with TRBJ1-2; 7 nucleotides agree with TRBD1. The CDR3 has 13 residues. Germline assignment: CDR1 LNHDA and CDR2 SQIVND (reference sequence). Trimming took 5 bases from V and 3 from J; bases not matched to a gene: 3. CDR3 in DNA: TGTGCCAGTAGTCGGGGGACAGACTATGGCTACACCTTC. This sequence encodes CASSRGTDYGYTF.

The genes are TRBV3-1 (or the pseudogene TRBV3-2) and TRBJ2-3; TRBD2 is a possible D gene (5 bases). CDR1 LGHDT and CDR2 YNNKEL come from the germline V gene (reference sequence). CDR3 size: 13 residues. Trimming shortened V by 8 bases and J by 3 bases, and 12 bases separated the two germline ends. CDR3 coding DNA: TGTGCCAGCGCAATAGAGCGGACAGATACGCAGTATTTT. Protein sequence: CASAIERTDTQYF.

This sequence joins TRBV4-1 and TRBJ1-6; D may be TRBD1 (5 bases). Germline V CDR1 and CDR2: MGHRA, YSYEKL. Trimming took off 0 bases at V and 7 bases at J, with 10 bases between the two ends. CDR3 length: 15 amino acids. The CDR3 spells CASSQERQQNSPLHF. The CDR3 DNA is TGCGCCAGCAGCCAAGAGCGACAGCAAAATTCACCCCTCCACTTT.

This clone is a singleton in its sample. V is TRBV19 and J is TRBJ1-6; 9 bases are shared with TRBD1. This CDR3 comprises 14 residues. Germline CDR1 LNHDA, CDR2 SQIVND (reference sequence). After removal of 7 bases from V and 9 bases from J, the junction contained 7 bases not matched to a gene. CDR3: CASTTTGGSSPLHF. The CDR3 DNA reads TGTGCCAGTACCACGACAGGGGGAAGTTCACCCCTCCACTTT.

The rearrangement uses TRBV7-8 and TRBJ2-5; 11 bases fit TRBD2. The CDR3 runs 16 residues. Germline trimming cut 5 bases from V and 5 bases from J; bases unmatched to any gene: 10. The germline V gene has CDR1 SGHVS and CDR2 FQNEAQ. CDR3 residues: CASSARPTSGTETQYF. The DNA for the CDR3 is TGTGCCAGCAGCGCCCGCCCGACTAGCGGGACTGAGACCCAGTACTTC.

This chain joins TRBV18 and TRBJ2-1; TRBD2 aligns across 11 bases. The CDR3 spans 19 residues. The trim removed 2 bases at V and 12 bases at J, leaving 21 bases unmatched. Germline V gives CDR1 KGHSH, CDR2 LQKENI. For the CDR3, the DNA is TGTGCCAGCTCACCAAAACCCGCGACTCCACTAGCGGGGGTTCATGGGCAGTTCTTC. Amino acid sequence: CASSPKPATPLAGVHGQFF.

The chain employs TRBV28 and TRBJ1-6, with unresolved D. With 8 bases removed from V and 7 bases from J, the gap between germline ends came to 21 bases. The CDR3 consists of 16 residues. In germline, CDR1 is MDHEN, CDR2 SYDVKM. The CDR3 loop reads CASLQLPGRANSPLHF. The CDR3, as DNA: TGTGCCAGCCTTCAATTGCCCGGGCGGGCAAATTCACCCCTCCACTTT.

The CDR3 nucleotides read TGCGCCAGCAGCCAACCCGCAGCGGGGGGGACCTACGAGCAGTACTTC. It is translated as CASSQPAAGGTYEQYF. The chain joins TRBV4-1 to TRBJ2-7, with TRBD2 identical over 10 bases. The CDR3 is 16 amino acids. The germline gives CDR1 MGHRA, CDR2 YSYEKL. Losses at the gene ends were 2 bases for V and 2 bases for J; bases not matched to a gene: 6.

The genes are TRBV5-6 and TRBJ2-3; 11 bases align to TRBD1. J was trimmed by 0 bases and V by 4 bases; bases with no gene match: 4. This CDR3 spans 16 amino acids. Looked up from germline, CDR1 is SGHDT and CDR2 is YYEEEE. The CDR3 DNA reads TGTGCCAGCAGCGCCGGACAGGGGGCGAGCACAGATACGCAGTATTTT. Protein: CASSAGQGASTDTQYF. The entire variable domain, with the rest obtained from reference TRBV5-6 and TRBJ2-3, is as follows: DAGVTQSPTHLIKTRGQQVTLRCSPKSGHDTVSWYQQALGQGPQFIFQYYEEEERQRGNFPDRFSGHQFPNYSSELNVNALLLGDSALYLCASSAGQGASTDTQYFGPGTRLTVL.

The V gene is TRBV7-9, the J gene TRBJ1-2, with a weak D call TRBD1 (6 bases). Trimming stripped 6 bases from V and 2 bases from J, with 10 bases between. Germline V gene sequence: CDR1 SEHNR, CDR2 FQNEAQ (reference sequence). The CDR3 runs 13 residues. In DNA, the CDR3 is TGTGCCAGCAGTAGGACAGAAAACTATGGCTACACCTTC. Translation: CASSRTENYGYTF. Complete variable domain (other parts from reference TRBV7-9 and TRBJ1-2): DTGVSQNPRHKITKRGQNVTFRCDPISEHNRLYWYRQTLGQGPEFLTYFQNEAQLEKSRLLSDRFSAERPKGSFSTLEIQRTEQGDSAMYLCASSRTENYGYTFGSGTRLTVV.

The J gene is TRBJ1-1, the V gene TRBV9; no definite D call. The length of the CDR3 is 14 residues. The germline V gene encodes CDR1 SGDLS and CDR2 YYNGEE. Trimming shortened V by 4 bases and J by 1 base, and 11 bases separated the two germline ends. The CDR3 DNA sequence: TGTGCCAGCAGCCAAATAACGGGGAACACTGAAGCTTTCTTT. Residues: CASSQITGNTEAFF. Based on the CDR3 plus reference TRBV9 and TRBJ1-1, the full variable domain is DSGVTQTPKHLITATGQRVTLRCSPRSGDLSVYWYQQSLDQGLQFLIQYYNGEERAKGNILERFSAQQFPDLHSELNLSSLELGDSALYFCASSQITGNTEAFFGQGTRLTVV.

The rearrangement links TRBV7-2 to TRBJ1-2; D is perhaps TRBD1 (6 bases). The CDR3 runs to 14 residues. Deletions cut 3 bases from V and 8 bases from J, with 16 bases between. CDR1 SGHTA and CDR2 FQGNSA come from the germline V gene. Written as DNA, the CDR3 is TGTGCCAGCAGCTTCCCATTGGCAGGGGCCGGCTACACCTTC. Translating gives CASSFPLAGAGYTF.